Shown below are 22 T cell receptor beta chains from a single sample sequenced in a study of blood T cell repertoires in COVID-19. Measured with immunoSEQ multiplex PCR; TCRdb has only the in-frame clones, and not every one. The profile shows fewer than 350,000 clones, approximately 86% of them singletons. Source material: peripheral blood. All receptors derive from a woman between 25 and 40 years old who had recovered from COVID-19.

This chain uses TRBV18 with TRBJ1-1; D gene uncertain. The germline V gene encodes CDR1 KGHSH and CDR2 LQKENI. Trimming stripped 6 bases from V and 3 bases from J, with 14 bases between. The CDR3 contains 14 residues. The CDR3 protein is CASSRADIYTEAFF. The CDR3 nucleotides are TGTGCCAGCTCCCGAGCCGACATCTACACTGAAGCTTTCTTT.

This chain links TRBV5-1 with TRBJ1-6, with D perhaps matching TRBD1 (5 bases). The germline V gene has CDR1 SGHRS and CDR2 YFSETQ. The CDR3 length is 14 residues. The V end lost 2 bases, the J end lost 13 bases, and 16 bases lay between the germline ends. The CDR3 DNA reads as TGCGCCAGCAGCTTCTCAGGGATAGGTGTGCCCCTCCACTTT. This encodes CASSFSGIGVPLHF.

The chain is built from TRBV11-3 and TRBJ2-5, with D unresolved. V was trimmed by 1 base and J by 5 bases, leaving 8 bases between them. The length of the CDR3 is 13 residues. Germline lookup yields CDR1 SGHNT and CDR2 YENEEA. The CDR3 DNA is TGTGCCAGCAGCTTAGGGGCGTTGGAGACCCAGTACTTC. This encodes CASSLGALETQYF.

The chain recombines TRBV3-1 (or the pseudogene TRBV3-2) with TRBJ2-2, with TRBD1 as a possible D gene (5 bases). CDR3 size: 14 residues. Trimming cost V 4 bases and J 8 bases, with 14 bases left between them. Germline CDR1 is LGHDT and CDR2 is YNNKEL (reference sequence). The CDR3 nucleotides read TGTGCCAGCAGCCTACCAGGGTTGCCGGGGGAGCTGTTTTTT. Its translation is CASSLPGLPGELFF.

The genes are TRBV19 and TRBJ2-3; no firm D call. Germline V gene data show CDR1 as LNHDA and CDR2 as SQIVND (reference sequence). V lost 6 bases to trimming and J lost 2 bases, with 9 bases between them. CDR3 length: 13 amino acids. DNA for the CDR3: TGTGCCAGTAGCGGGTATACCACAGATACGCAGTATTTT. This codes for CASSGYTTDTQYF.

The rearrangement joins TRBV12-3 or TRBV12-4 to TRBJ2-3, with unresolved D. Between the trimmed V and J ends, which lost 7 bases and 1 base, there was a span of 9 bases. The CDR3 has 13 residues. The CDR3 protein is CASKSVGTDTQYF. The CDR3 coding sequence is TGTGCCAGCAAGAGCGTAGGCACAGATACGCAGTATTTT.

V usage is TRBV7-2 and J usage is TRBJ2-7; D might be TRBD1 (6 bases). Germline V lookup: CDR1 SGHTA, CDR2 FQGNSA. CDR3 size: 14 residues. The V end was cut by 4 bases, the J end by 6 bases, with 16 bases between. DNA for the CDR3: TGTGCCAGCAGCTCCCCTACAGGGTTGGGCGAGCAGTACTTC. It yields the protein CASSSPTGLGEQYF.

CDR3 sequence (DNA): TGTGCCAGCAACACCAGAGGGAATGAGCAGTTCTTC. Its protein product is CASNTRGNEQFF. This sequence joins TRBV28 and TRBJ2-1; D is perhaps TRBD2 (5 bases). Trimming removed 7 bases at V and 7 bases at J, with 11 bases between. Germline CDR1 MDHEN, CDR2 SYDVKM. This CDR3 contains 12 residues. The full variable domain, rest sourced from reference TRBV28 and TRBJ2-1, is DVKVTQSSRYLVKRTGEKVFLECVQDMDHENMFWYRQDPGLGLRLIYFSYDVKMKEKGDIPEGYSVSREKKERFSLILESASTNQTSMYLCASNTRGNEQFFGPGTRLTVL.

J is TRBJ2-5 and V is TRBV28, with D unclear. This CDR3 spans 12 amino acids. CDR1 and CDR2 from the germline V gene are MDHEN and SYDVKM. V shed 4 bases and J shed 5 bases, with 8 bases lying between them. CDR3 in DNA: TGTGCCAGCAGTTCGAGGCTTGAGACCCAGTACTTC. The encoded protein is CASSSRLETQYF.

This clone was counted a single time. The J gene is TRBJ1-2, the V gene TRBV19; 11 nucleotides match TRBD1. The CDR3 consists of 14 residues. V gave up 5 bases and J gave up 8 bases; unmatched junction bases: 7. In germline, CDR1 is LNHDA, CDR2 SQIVND (reference sequence). CDR3 bases: TGTGCCAGTAGTCCTGGGACAGGGGGAGGAGGCTACACCTTC. Protein product: CASSPGTGGGGYTF.

The V and J genes are TRBV5-6 and TRBJ2-7; TRBD2 aligns across 9 bases. V lost 5 bases and J lost 3; bases outside the gene matches: 9. This CDR3 region has 15 residues. Per the germline V gene, CDR1 is SGHDT and CDR2 is YYEEEE. Here the CDR3 reads CASRDLASGIYEQYF. The CDR3 DNA is TGTGCCAGCAGGGACCTTGCTAGCGGGATCTACGAGCAGTACTTC.

This chain joins TRBV6-5 and TRBJ1-2; TRBD1 might be the D (5 bases). Germline V gives CDR1 MNHEY, CDR2 SVGAGI. Deletions cut 5 bases from V and 4 bases from J, with 11 bases between. This CDR3 has 13 amino acids. The CDR3 DNA reads TGTGCCAGCAGTACGACAGACCTCTATGGCTACACCTTC. This codes for CASSTTDLYGYTF.

The gene calls are TRBV27 and TRBJ2-1; 12 bases map to TRBD2. The CDR3 covers 17 residues. CDR1 and CDR2 from the germline V gene are MNHEY and SMNVEV (reference sequence). With V trimmed by 3 bases and J by 7 bases, 10 bases remained unmatched. CDR3: CASSFRASGRALNEQFF. The CDR3 DNA reads TGTGCCAGCAGTTTTAGGGCTAGCGGGAGGGCCTTGAATGAGCAGTTCTTC.

The rearrangement links TRBV2 to TRBJ2-3; 11 bases map to TRBD1. The germline gives CDR1 SNHLY, CDR2 FYNNEI. With 4 bases clipped from V and 5 bases from J, the junction kept 2 bases outside the gene matches. The CDR3 has 14 amino acids. CDR3 loop: CASSGGQGVDTQYF. The CDR3 nucleotides are TGTGCCAGCAGTGGGGGACAGGGGGTAGATACGCAGTATTTT.

The chain couples TRBV9 to TRBJ2-3; D call uncertain. The CDR3 extends over 12 amino acids. In germline, CDR1 is SGDLS, CDR2 YYNGEE. Trimming cost V 0 bases and J 6 bases, with 5 bases left between them. CDR3 region: CASSVVSDTQYF. CDR3 bases: TGTGCCAGCAGCGTAGTGTCTGATACGCAGTATTTT.

This clone occurred once. The chain joins TRBV3-1 (or the pseudogene TRBV3-2) to TRBJ2-1; 7 bases map to TRBD2. This CDR3 contains 15 residues. Trimming cost V 5 bases and J 0 bases; bases outside gene matches: 4. Germline CDR1 and CDR2: LGHDT and YNNKEL (reference sequence). CDR3 protein: CASSWDYSSYNEQFF. The CDR3 DNA sequence: TGTGCCAGCAGCTGGGACTACAGCTCCTACAATGAGCAGTTCTTC.

The CDR3, as DNA: TGTGCCAGTAGTATATCCGGGTCTGAGGGCTACACCTTC. Residues: CASSISGSEGYTF. The chain combines TRBV19 with TRBJ1-2; unclear D gene. CDR1 LNHDA and CDR2 SQIVND come from the germline V gene (reference sequence). Trimming removed 2 bases at V and 8 bases at J, with 12 bases between. CDR3 size: 13 residues.

The chain links TRBV7-9 to TRBJ2-2; 9 bases map to TRBD2. CDR1 is SEHNR, CDR2 FQNEAQ, per germline (reference sequence). The CDR3 sequence is 17 residues long. Unmatched junction bases numbered 5, after V lost 1 base and J lost 2 bases. The DNA of the CDR3 is TGTGCCAGCAGCTTAGGTCTAGCGGGATTTAACACCGGGGAGCTGTTTTTT. It is translated as CASSLGLAGFNTGELFF.

The chain is built from TRBV19 and TRBJ2-5, with D perhaps matching TRBD2 (6 bases). The CDR3 consists of 16 residues. V was clipped by 6 bases and J by 1 base, with 18 bases between them. CDR1 and CDR2 (germline): LNHDA, SQIVND (reference sequence). This CDR3 reads CASSQGTWPGQETQYF. The DNA of the CDR3 is TGTGCCAGTAGCCAAGGGACTTGGCCGGGCCAAGAGACCCAGTACTTC. The full variable domain, rest sourced from reference TRBV19 and TRBJ2-5, is DGGITQSPKYLFRKEGQNVTLSCEQNLNHDAMYWYRQDPGQGLRLIYYSQIVNDFQKGDIAEGYSVSREKKESFPLTVTSAQKNPTAFYLCASSQGTWPGQETQYFGPGTRLLVL.

The DNA of the CDR3 is TGTGCCAGCAGCTTTGGGAGGGCCGCAGATACGCAGTATTTT. Translating it yields CASSFGRAADTQYF. This chain uses TRBV11-1 with TRBJ2-3; 7 positions match TRBD2. Trimming removed 3 bases from V and 4 bases from J; junction bases left unmatched: 4. Germline loops: CDR1 SGHAT, CDR2 FQDESV (reference sequence). The CDR3 is 14 residues long.

The chain employs TRBV11-2 and TRBJ1-1, with 9 nucleotides matching TRBD1. The CDR3 extends over 16 amino acids. Looked up from germline, CDR1 is SGHAT and CDR2 is FQNNGV. V was pared by 5 bases and J by 2 bases, with 9 bases of the junction left unmatched. CDR3 protein: CASSADRGKYNTEAFF. CDR3 bases: TGTGCCAGCAGCGCAGACAGGGGGAAGTATAACACTGAAGCTTTCTTT.

The DNA of the CDR3 is TGTGCCAGCAGCTTAGCCGGGACAGGGTACTCCTACGAGCAGTACTTC. As protein: CASSLAGTGYSYEQYF. This chain links TRBV7-8 with TRBJ2-7, with 9 bases that match TRBD1. With V trimmed by 0 bases and J by 0 bases, 3 bases remained unmatched. This CDR3 spans 16 amino acids. Per germline, CDR1 SGHVS and CDR2 FQNEAQ.